This entry lists 29 T cell receptor beta chains sequenced from one sample in a study of CD8 T cells in ankylosing spondylitis. One entry per CDR3 protein, called by TCRdb with MiXCR from the 5' RACE reads. The sample includes about 31,000 distinct CDR3 sequences, 7.2% of them seen just once. The sample comprised blood, either unsorted or a sorted T cell fraction (not recorded which). The receptors were sampled from a male donor with ankylosing spondylitis or in good health (not recorded which).

This clonotype came up many times. The chain is built from TRBV6-5 and TRBJ1-6; D might be TRBD1 (5 bases). Germline CDR1 MNHEY, CDR2 SVGAGI. The CDR3 length is 15 residues. V lost 0 bases and J lost 7, with 10 bases in between. CDR3 in amino acids: CASSYSRQPNSPLHF. The CDR3 DNA is TGTGCCAGCAGTTACTCGAGACAGCCCAATTCACCCCTCCACTTT.

This clonotype was picked up many times. The chain carries TRBV10-3 and TRBJ2-5; 11 nucleotides line up with TRBD2. CDR1 and CDR2 from the germline V gene are ENHRY and SYGVKD. This CDR3 contains 15 residues. V lost 8 bases, J lost 2 bases, and 7 bases stayed unmatched. The CDR3 reads CAIGGTSGAQETQYF. In nucleotides, the CDR3 is TGTGCCATCGGGGGGACTAGCGGAGCTCAAGAGACCCAGTACTTC.

This clonotype was seen ten or more times. This chain links TRBV12-5 with TRBJ2-1; D is undetermined. Trimming took 7 bases from V and 7 from J, leaving 17 bases between them. The CDR3 runs to 14 residues. Germline values: CDR1 LGHNT, CDR2 FRNRAP. In DNA form, the CDR3 reads TGTGCTAGTGCCCCGGCCGATTCGAGGAATGAGCAGTTCTTC. Translation gives CASAPADSRNEQFF.

At least ten counts were recorded for this clonotype. The rearrangement links TRBV12-2 to TRBJ1-1; the D call TRBD1 from the table was never checked on the DNA. TRBV12-2 is deemed a pseudogene. The CDR3 extends over 14 amino acids. The CDR3 DNA reads TGTGCAAGTCGCTTGCATCCGGGGGGCACTGAAGCTTTCTTT. It encodes CASRLHPGGTEAFF.

This clonotype was counted many times. The V and J genes are TRBV29-1 and TRBJ2-1; weak D call: TRBD2 (6 bases). CDR3 length equals 14 residues. Looked up from germline, CDR1 is SQVTM and CDR2 is ANQGSEA. With 7 bases removed from V and 4 bases from J, the gap between germline ends came to 17 bases. CDR3 sequence reads: CSGRGLAEYNEQFF. The CDR3 region has the DNA TGCAGCGGCCGCGGATTAGCGGAATACAATGAGCAGTTCTTC.

There are many counts of this clonotype. The gene calls are TRBV2 and TRBJ2-6; 10 positions match TRBD1. Unmatched junction bases numbered 7, after V lost 6 bases and J lost 8 bases. CDR3 length equals 15 residues. Germline loops: CDR1 SNHLY, CDR2 FYNNEI. This CDR3 reads CASRAGTGASNVLTF. The DNA of the CDR3 is TGTGCCAGCAGAGCCGGGACAGGGGCCTCCAACGTCCTGACTTTC.

The CDR3 here is CASSLGQGGNSPLHF. In nucleotides, the CDR3 is TGTGCCAGCAGCTTAGGACAGGGAGGAAATTCACCCCTCCACTTT. The rearrangement links TRBV7-2 to TRBJ1-6; 7 bases map to TRBD1. This CDR3 is 15 amino acids long. J lost 7 bases, V lost 1 base, and 4 bases had no gene match. CDR1 and CDR2 (germline): SGHTA, FQGNSA.

This clonotype was counted ten times or more. J is TRBJ2-1 and V is TRBV10-3; 9 bases map to TRBD2. Looked up from germline, CDR1 is ENHRY and CDR2 is SYGVKD. V was clipped by 6 bases and J by 9 bases; unmatched bases: 12. CDR3 length equals 15 residues. The CDR3 region has the DNA TGTGCCATCAGGAACGTATCTAGCGGGATTTTTGAGCAGTTCTTC. Amino acids: CAIRNVSSGIFEQFF.

This clonotype was found many times. The chain couples TRBV5-1 to TRBJ2-2, with D maybe TRBD1 (6 bases). The V gene lost 6 bases and the J gene lost 0 bases, with 15 bases spanning the gap. Germline V lookup: CDR1 SGHRS, CDR2 YFSETQ. The CDR3 extends over 16 amino acids. The CDR3 DNA sequence: TGCGCCAGCACGGGGACACCCGATGCGAACACCGGGGAGCTGTTTTTT. Its protein is CASTGTPDANTGELFF.

This clonotype showed up many times. The chain couples TRBV10-3 to TRBJ2-1, with TRBD2 identical over 11 bases. V was clipped by 6 bases and J by 7 bases; unmatched bases: 5. This CDR3 has 14 residues. Germline CDR1 ENHRY, CDR2 SYGVKD. The CDR3 sequence: CAISPTSGINEQFF. The CDR3 coding sequence is TGTGCCATCAGCCCGACTAGCGGGATAAATGAGCAGTTCTTC.

This clonotype was found many times. The chain is built from TRBV29-1 and TRBJ1-1, with 8 bases matching TRBD1. V was pared by 6 bases and J by 4 bases, with 4 bases of the junction left unmatched. The V gene's germline CDR1 is SQVTM and CDR2 ANQGSEA. CDR3 length: 12 amino acids. CDR3 in amino acids: CSVFQGATEAFF. The CDR3 DNA follows: TGCAGCGTGTTCCAGGGGGCCACTGAAGCTTTCTTT. The full variable domain, its missing parts supplied by reference TRBV29-1 and TRBJ1-1, is SAVISQKPSRDICQRGTSLTIQCQVDSQVTMMFWYRQQPGQSLTLIATANQGSEATYESGFVIDKFPISRPNLTFSTLTVSNMSPEDSSIYLCSVFQGATEAFFGQGTRLTVV.

This clonotype was seen ten or more times. The chain combines TRBV12-3 or TRBV12-4 with TRBJ1-5; D gene uncertain. This CDR3 has 13 residues. Trimming removed 6 bases at V and 7 bases at J, with 13 bases between. CDR3 in DNA: TGTGCCAGCAGCCTGTATCGCGCGCAGCCCCAGCATTTT. It encodes CASSLYRAQPQHF.

Ten or more counts support this clonotype. This sequence joins TRBV20-1 and TRBJ1-1; no clear D gene. Trimming took 1 base from V and 1 from J, leaving 16 bases between them. CDR1 is DFQATT and CDR2 is SNEGSKA in the germline V gene (reference sequence). The CDR3 is made up of 16 amino acids. DNA of the CDR3: TGCAGTGCTAGAGCCCCCGATTATCAGAGGAACACTGAAGCTTTCTTT. It codes for CSARAPDYQRNTEAFF.

This clonotype was observed at least ten times. The chain is built from TRBV11-2 and TRBJ2-5; D may match TRBD1 or TRBD2 (5 bases each). V lost 3 bases, J lost 0 bases, and 11 bases lay in between. The CDR3 spans 15 residues. Germline-derived CDR1 and CDR2 are SGHAT and FQNNGV. This CDR3 is CASSLSPGHQETQYF. Here the CDR3 DNA reads TGTGCCAGCAGCTTGAGCCCGGGACACCAAGAGACCCAGTACTTC.

This clonotype was seen many times. The chain has TRBV12-3 or TRBV12-4 and TRBJ2-1, with D possibly matching TRBD1 (5 bases). The CDR3 contains 15 residues. The V end lost 3 bases, the J end lost 3 bases, and 12 bases lay between the germline ends. The CDR3 spells CASSLGQGNYNEQFF. CDR3 DNA sequence: TGTGCCAGCAGTTTGGGTCAGGGTAACTACAATGAGCAGTTCTTC.

This clonotype has at least ten counts. The rearrangement uses TRBV12-3 or TRBV12-4 and TRBJ2-1, with D tentatively TRBD2 (6 bases). The CDR3 consists of 13 residues. Trimming took off 5 bases at V and 5 bases at J, with 10 bases between the two ends. The CDR3 coding sequence is TGTGCCAGCAGTCGGGACTGGGACAATGAGCAGTTCTTC. Translated: CASSRDWDNEQFF.

This clonotype has ten or more counts. The chain is built from TRBV20-1 and TRBJ2-1, with 7 bases lining up with TRBD2. J lost 6 bases, V lost 1 base, and 15 bases had no gene match. The germline V gene encodes CDR1 DFQATT and CDR2 SNEGSKA (reference sequence). The CDR3 spans 17 residues. CDR3 sequence: CSARGGGGPQYTNEQFF. The CDR3 nucleotides read TGCAGTGCTAGAGGAGGCGGGGGACCTCAATACACCAATGAGCAGTTCTTC.

This clonotype was detected many times. The chain couples TRBV2 to TRBJ1-2; 12 nucleotides align to TRBD1. Germline V CDR1 and CDR2: SNHLY, FYNNEI. The CDR3 is 13 amino acids. The trim removed 6 bases at V and 14 bases at J, leaving 10 bases unmatched. In DNA form, the CDR3 reads TGTGCCAGCAGCTCCGGGACAGGGGGCGATTATACCTTC. Translation: CASSSGTGGDYTF.

A remark on this clonotype: The CDR3 does not end in the conserved phenylalanine or tryptophan, so this is likely a read error. This rearrangement joins TRBV15 to TRBJ1-5; 11 nucleotides match TRBD1. V trimming: 2 bases; J trimming: 1 base; junction bases outside the gene matches: 10. This CDR3 is built from 19 residues. CDR1 and CDR2 (germline): LNHNV, YYDKDF (reference sequence). This CDR3 is CATSRRHRTGGESNQPQHL. CDR3 sequence (DNA): TGTGCCACCAGCAGAAGACACCGGACAGGGGGCGAGAGCAATCAGCCCCAGCATCTT.

This clonotype occurred many times. The rearrangement uses TRBV5-5 and TRBJ1-2; D may be TRBD1 (5 bases). Per germline, CDR1 SGHKS and CDR2 YYEKEE (reference sequence). The CDR3 contains 13 residues. Trimming cost V 4 bases and J 3 bases, with 10 bases left between them. CDR3 residues: CASSPLGDYGYTF. As DNA, the CDR3 is TGTGCCAGCAGCCCATTGGGGGACTATGGCTACACCTTC. The full variable domain, completed using reference TRBV5-5 and TRBJ1-2, is DAGVTQSPTHLIKTRGQQVTLRCSPISGHKSVSWYQQVLGQGPQFIFQYYEKEERGRGNFPDRFSARQFPNYSSELNVNALLLGDSALYLCASSPLGDYGYTFGSGTRLTVV.

Many counts were recorded for this clonotype. The rearrangement uses TRBV29-1 and TRBJ1-1, with a possible D match to TRBD1 (5 bases). There are 15 residues in the CDR3. Per germline, CDR1 SQVTM and CDR2 ANQGSEA. V lost 7 bases and J 3 bases, leaving 21 bases between the germline ends. CDR3 nucleotides: TGCAGCGCCGCTCTAACAGGCGCCCTATACACTGAAGCTTTCTTT. Translation gives CSAALTGALYTEAFF.

At least ten counts were recorded for this clonotype. The chain uses TRBV15 and TRBJ2-2; 11 bases are a match to TRBD2. The CDR3 loop spans 18 amino acids. The junction had 4 bases not matched to a gene; V was cut back by 1 base and J by 0 bases. Germline CDR1 and CDR2: LNHNV and YYDKDF (reference sequence). The CDR3 protein is CATSRVAGGLANTGELFF. CDR3 nucleotides: TGTGCCACCAGCAGAGTAGCGGGAGGGCTCGCGAACACCGGGGAGCTGTTTTTT.

This chain uses TRBV2 with TRBJ2-1, with 11 bases aligning to TRBD2. With 6 bases clipped from V and 7 bases from J, the junction kept 11 bases outside the gene matches. The CDR3 extends over 16 amino acids. Germline lookup yields CDR1 SNHLY and CDR2 FYNNEI. The CDR3 loop is CASSARVSGRGNEQFF. The CDR3 DNA follows: TGTGCCAGCAGCGCCCGGGTTAGCGGGAGGGGGAATGAGCAGTTCTTC.

This clonotype was detected ten times or more. This chain uses TRBV5-1 with TRBJ2-1, with 8 positions matching TRBD2. CDR1 is SGHRS, CDR2 YFSETQ, per germline. V was clipped by 4 bases and J by 8 bases; unmatched bases: 14. The CDR3 totals 16 residues. Written as DNA, the CDR3 is TGCGCCAGCAGCCTTATACCCAGCGGGAGTGGGGATGAGCAGTTCTTC. Its protein is CASSLIPSGSGDEQFF. The full variable domain, completed using reference TRBV5-1 and TRBJ2-1, is KAGVTQTPRYLIKTRGQQVTLSCSPISGHRSVSWYQQTPGQGLQFLFEYFSETQRNKGNFPGRFSGRQFSNSRSEMNVSTLELGDSALYLCASSLIPSGSGDEQFFGPGTRLTVL.

This clonotype was seen many times. This chain connects TRBV6-1 to TRBJ2-2; D could derive from TRBD1 or TRBD2 (6 bases each). Germline CDR1 is MNHNS and CDR2 is SASEGT. V was trimmed by 5 bases and J by 3 bases, leaving 13 bases between them. The CDR3 totals 15 residues. The CDR3 sequence: CASSHWGADTGELFF. CDR3 bases: TGTGCCAGCAGTCATTGGGGGGCCGACACCGGGGAGCTGTTTTTT.

This chain connects TRBV7-2 to TRBJ2-5; D tentatively reads TRBD1 or TRBD2 (5 bases each). The CDR3 extends over 14 amino acids. The germline V gene encodes CDR1 SGHTA and CDR2 FQGNSA. V lost 1 base and J 1 base, leaving 7 bases between the germline ends. DNA for the CDR3: TGTGCCAGCAGCTTAGTTGGGACCCAAGAGACCCAGTACTTC. It yields the protein CASSLVGTQETQYF.

This clonotype was picked up many times. The rearrangement joins TRBV29-1 to TRBJ2-1; D may be TRBD1 (6 bases). The V gene lost 3 bases and the J gene lost 4 bases, with 10 bases spanning the gap. The CDR3 is 13 amino acids. Germline V gene sequence: CDR1 SQVTM, CDR2 ANQGSEA. In nucleotides, the CDR3 is TGCAGCGTTGATCAGGGGAGTTACAATGAGCAGTTCTTC. Its translation: CSVDQGSYNEQFF.

In this sample, this clonotype turned up many times. The chain combines TRBV13 with TRBJ2-5; 8 nucleotides align to TRBD2. This CDR3 region has 16 residues. The junction had 12 bases not matched to a gene; V was cut back by 5 bases and J by 4 bases. CDR1 and CDR2 (germline): PRHDT, FYEKMQ (reference sequence). The CDR3 loop reads CASSHTLEAGAETQYF. The CDR3 nucleotides are TGTGCCAGCAGCCACACCCTCGAAGCGGGAGCAGAGACCCAGTACTTC.

This clonotype was seen at least ten times. V usage is TRBV20-1 and J usage is TRBJ2-2, with D unresolved. V gave up 0 bases and J gave up 4 bases, with 12 bases separating them. The CDR3 sequence is 15 residues long. Germline V gives CDR1 DFQATT, CDR2 SNEGSKA (reference sequence). CDR3 nucleotide sequence: TGCAGTGCTAGAGAAGGCCTCAGCCCCACCGGGGAGCTGTTTTTT. Translating it yields CSAREGLSPTGELFF.